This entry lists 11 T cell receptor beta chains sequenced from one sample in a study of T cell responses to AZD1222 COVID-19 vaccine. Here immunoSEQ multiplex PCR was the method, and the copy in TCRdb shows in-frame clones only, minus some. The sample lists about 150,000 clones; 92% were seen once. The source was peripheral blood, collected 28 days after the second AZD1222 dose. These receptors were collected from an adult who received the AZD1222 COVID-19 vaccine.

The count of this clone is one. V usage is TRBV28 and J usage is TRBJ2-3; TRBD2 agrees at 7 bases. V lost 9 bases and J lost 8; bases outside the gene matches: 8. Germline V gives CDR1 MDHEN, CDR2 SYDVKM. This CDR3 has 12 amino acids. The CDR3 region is CASRGGSFTQYF. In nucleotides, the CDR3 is TGTGCCAGTAGAGGCGGGAGTTTTACGCAGTATTTT. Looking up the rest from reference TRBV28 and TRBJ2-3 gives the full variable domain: DVKVTQSSRYLVKRTGEKVFLECVQDMDHENMFWYRQDPGLGLRLIYFSYDVKMKEKGDIPEGYSVSREKKERFSLILESASTNQTSMYLCASRGGSFTQYFGPGTRLTVL.

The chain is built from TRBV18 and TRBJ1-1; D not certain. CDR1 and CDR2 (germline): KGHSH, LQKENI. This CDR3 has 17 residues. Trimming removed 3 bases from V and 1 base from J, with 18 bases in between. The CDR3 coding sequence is TGTGCCAGCTCACCTTACCTCTCGTCGGAAGCGAACACTGAAGCTTTCTTT. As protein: CASSPYLSSEANTEAFF.

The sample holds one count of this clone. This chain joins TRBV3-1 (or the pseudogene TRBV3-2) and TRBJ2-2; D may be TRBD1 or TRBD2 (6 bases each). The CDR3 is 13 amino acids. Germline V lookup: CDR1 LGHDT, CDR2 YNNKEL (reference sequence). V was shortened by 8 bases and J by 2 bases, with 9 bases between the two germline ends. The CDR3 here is CASGGTNTGELFF. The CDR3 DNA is TGTGCCAGCGGGGGGACAAACACCGGGGAGCTGTTTTTT.

This chain's CDR3 is CASSPTGPQPQHF. The CDR3 DNA is TGTGCCAGCAGTCCGACAGGGCCCCAGCCCCAGCATTTT. This chain uses TRBV12-3 or TRBV12-4 with TRBJ1-5; 7 positions match TRBD1. V lost 5 bases, J lost 7 bases, and 5 bases stayed unmatched. This CDR3 has 13 residues.

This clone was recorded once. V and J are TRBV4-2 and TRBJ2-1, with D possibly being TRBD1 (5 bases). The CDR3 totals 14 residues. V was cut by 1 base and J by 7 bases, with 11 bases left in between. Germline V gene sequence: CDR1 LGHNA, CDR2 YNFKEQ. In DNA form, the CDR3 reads TGTGCCAGCAGCCAAGTACAGGATCGGAATGAGCAGTTCTTC. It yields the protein CASSQVQDRNEQFF.

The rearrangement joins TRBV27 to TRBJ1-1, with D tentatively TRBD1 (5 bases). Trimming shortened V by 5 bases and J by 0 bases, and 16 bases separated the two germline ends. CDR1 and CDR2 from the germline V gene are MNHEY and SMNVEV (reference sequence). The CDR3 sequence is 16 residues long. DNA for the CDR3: TGTGCCAGCAGTCCTGCAGGGTTTGCCATGAACACTGAAGCTTTCTTT. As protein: CASSPAGFAMNTEAFF.

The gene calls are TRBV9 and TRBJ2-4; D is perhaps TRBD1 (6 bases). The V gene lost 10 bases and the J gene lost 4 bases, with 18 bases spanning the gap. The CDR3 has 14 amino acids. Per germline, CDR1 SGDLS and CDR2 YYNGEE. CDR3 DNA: TGTGCCGGATTGGCGACAGGTAAGAAAAACATTCAGTACTTC. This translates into CAGLATGKKNIQYF.

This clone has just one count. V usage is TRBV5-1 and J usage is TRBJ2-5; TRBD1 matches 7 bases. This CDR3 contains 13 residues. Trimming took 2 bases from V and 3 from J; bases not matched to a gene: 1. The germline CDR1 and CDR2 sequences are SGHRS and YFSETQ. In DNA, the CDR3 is TGCGCCAGCAGCTTCACAGGGGAAGAGACCCAGTACTTC. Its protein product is CASSFTGEETQYF.

CDR3 nucleotides: TGTGCCAGCAGCTTGGAACGGCATGAGCAGTTCTTC. It translates to CASSLERHEQFF. This chain uses TRBV7-3 with TRBJ2-1; D remains ambiguous. The CDR3 is 12 amino acids. Germline CDR1 is SGHTA and CDR2 is FQGTGA. V lost 3 bases and J 8 bases, leaving 8 bases between the germline ends.

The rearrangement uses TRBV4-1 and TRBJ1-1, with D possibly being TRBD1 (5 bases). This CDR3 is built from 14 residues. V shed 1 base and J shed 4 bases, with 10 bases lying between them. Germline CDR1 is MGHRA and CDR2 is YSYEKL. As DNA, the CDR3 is TGCGCCAGCAGCCAAGCCCGGGGGGGCACTGAAGCTTTCTTT. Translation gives CASSQARGGTEAFF.

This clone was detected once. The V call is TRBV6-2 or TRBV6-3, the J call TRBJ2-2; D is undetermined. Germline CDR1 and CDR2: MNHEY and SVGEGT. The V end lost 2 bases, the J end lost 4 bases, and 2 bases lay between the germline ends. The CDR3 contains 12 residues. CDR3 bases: TGTGCCAGCAGTTACGCCACCGGGGAGCTGTTTTTT. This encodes CASSYATGELFF.